A selection of T cell receptor beta chains follows, all from one sample in a study of radiation and T cells in renal cell carcinoma. This table comes from immunoSEQ multiplex PCR, and its TCRdb copy is limited to in-frame clones, with some not included. The top ten hold approximately 7.9% of the sample, which has approximately 100,000 clones, 75% to 90% seen once. The starting material was blood, obtained from a patient whose treatment included radiotherapy and nephrectomy. The receptors come from a man in his fifties with renal cell carcinoma. CDR3s include the opening cysteine and the closing phenylalanine or tryptophan. A D gene is named only where the DNA matches it firmly. Not every row has a clone size; where given, it reads once, few, many or a size class.

-	-	TRBJ2-3	TRBV5-1	TGCGCCAGCAGCTTGGAGGTGCTAGTAAAAGACACGCAGTATTTT	CASSLEVLVKDTQYF
TRBD1	-	TRBJ1-1	TRBV7-9	TGTGCCAGCAGCTGGGGCCAGGGGGCCACTGAAGCTTTCTTT	CASSWGQGATEAFF
-	-	TRBJ1-3	TRBV21-1	TGTGCCAGCAGCGGCCGGGACAGGGCTGGAAACACCATATATTTT	CASSGRDRAGNTIYF
-	-	TRBJ2-7	TRBV5-6	TGTGCCAGCACCAATGGGGTGGGCCGGGGGGCCTCCTACGAGCAGTACTTC	CASTNGVGRGASYEQYF
TRBD2	-	TRBJ2-1	TRBV10-1	TGCGCCAGCAGTGAAATAAGGCTTACGGGAGGGGCCTACAATGAGCAGTTCTTC	CASSEIRLTGGAYNEQFF
-	-	TRBJ2-7	TRBV29-1	TGCAGCGTTGAGCTTCAGGCCTACGAGCAGTACTTC	CSVELQAYEQYF
-	few	TRBJ1-4	TRBV6-5	TGTGCCAGCAGCTTCGGCCCTGGGGGTGAAAAACTGTTTTTT	CASSFGPGGEKLFF
-	-	TRBJ2-3	TRBV5-4	TGTGCCAGCAGCTTGGAGGCGACTGCTAGCACAGATACGCAGTATTTT	CASSLEATASTDTQYF
-	-	TRBJ1-4	TRBV27	TGTGCCAGCCTTGGAGGCAGGGATTATTCACCAACTAATGAAAAACTGTTTTTT	CASLGGRDYSPTNEKLFF
-	-	TRBJ1-2	TRBV19	TGTGCCAGTAGTCCTAGGACAGACCATCAAGCGTATGGCTACACCTTC	CASSPRTDHQAYGYTF
-	-	TRBJ1-2	TRBV5-4	TGTGCCAGCAGCTTGGGTGTCAGGGGAGGATATGGCTACACCTTC	CASSLGVRGGYGYTF
-	-	TRBJ1-1	TRBV19	TGTGCCAGTAGTATAGCAAGCAGGAACACTGAAGCTTTCTTT	CASSIASRNTEAFF
-	-	TRBJ2-2	TRBV30	TGTGCCTGGAGTGTTCACACCGGGGAGCTGTTTTTT	CAWSVHTGELFF
-	-	TRBJ1-1	TRBV19	TGTGCCAGTAGTACGTCCCCCGATACAGAAGCTTTCTTT	CASSTSPDTEAFF
-	-	TRBJ2-3	TRBV5-1	TGCGCCAGCAGCTTGGGCAGTTCTACAGATACGCAGTATTTT	CASSLGSSTDTQYF
TRBD2	once	TRBJ2-7	TRBV10-3	TGTGCCATCAGTGAGTCGAAGGCTAGCGGGGACGAGCAGTACTTC	CAISESKASGDEQYF
-	-	TRBJ1-3	TRBV2	TGTGCCAGCAGAGGCACTCAACCAGGGGTCTCTGGAAACACCATATATTTT	CASRGTQPGVSGNTIYF
-	-	TRBJ1-3	TRBV11-2	TGTGCCAGCAGCAGATGGGGGCCCGGAAACACCATATATTTT	CASSRWGPGNTIYF
-	-	TRBJ1-3	TRBV6-5	TGTGCCAGCAGTTCTCCCCGCTCGCCTGGAAACACCATATATTTT	CASSSPRSPGNTIYF
-	-	TRBJ2-5	TRBV18	TGTGCCAGCCAAGGTTTAGGGGGACCCCAAGAGACCCAGTACTTC	CASQGLGGPQETQYF
-	-	TRBJ2-5	TRBV20-1	TGCAGTGCTGCGGAGACCCAGTACTTC	CSAAETQYF
TRBD1	-	TRBJ1-1	TRBV28	TGTGCCAGCAGTTCCCGCGGGACAGGGGACACTGAAGCTTTCTTT	CASSSRGTGDTEAFF
TRBD1	-	TRBJ1-5	TRBV19	TGTGCCAGTATTTGGAGGGTCGACAGGGGTGGCGATCAGCCCCAGCATTTT	CASIWRVDRGGDQPQHF
-	-	TRBJ2-7	TRBV6-5	TGTGCCAGCAGCCAGACGGGACTCAACTACGAGCAGTACTTC	CASSQTGLNYEQYF